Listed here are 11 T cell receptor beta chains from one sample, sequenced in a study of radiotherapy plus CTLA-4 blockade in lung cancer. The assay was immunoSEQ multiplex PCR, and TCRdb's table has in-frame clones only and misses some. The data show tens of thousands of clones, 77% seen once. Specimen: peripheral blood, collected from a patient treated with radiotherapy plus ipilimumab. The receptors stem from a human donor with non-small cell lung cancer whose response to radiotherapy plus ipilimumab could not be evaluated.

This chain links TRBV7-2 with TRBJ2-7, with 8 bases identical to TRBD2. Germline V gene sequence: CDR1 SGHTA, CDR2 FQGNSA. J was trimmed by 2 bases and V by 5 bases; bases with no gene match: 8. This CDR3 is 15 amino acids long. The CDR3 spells CASSPRVAGTYEQYF. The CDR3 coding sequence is TGTGCCAGCAGCCCCCGGGTAGCGGGGACCTACGAGCAGTACTTC.

The CDR3 DNA sequence: TGTGCCAGTCCTAGCGGTTCTAGCACAGATACGCAGTATTTT. This encodes CASPSGSSTDTQYF. The chain carries TRBV5-4 and TRBJ2-3; 7 nucleotides agree with TRBD2. Germline trimming cut 8 bases from V and 0 bases from J; bases unmatched to any gene: 6. This CDR3 spans 14 amino acids. CDR1 SGHNT and CDR2 YYREEE come from the germline V gene (reference sequence).

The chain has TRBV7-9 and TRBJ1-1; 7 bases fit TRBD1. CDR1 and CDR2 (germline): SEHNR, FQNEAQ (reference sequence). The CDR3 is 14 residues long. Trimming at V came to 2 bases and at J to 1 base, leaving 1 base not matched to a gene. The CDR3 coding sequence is TGTGCCAGCAGCTTACGACAGGGGAACACTGAAGCTTTCTTT. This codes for CASSLRQGNTEAFF.

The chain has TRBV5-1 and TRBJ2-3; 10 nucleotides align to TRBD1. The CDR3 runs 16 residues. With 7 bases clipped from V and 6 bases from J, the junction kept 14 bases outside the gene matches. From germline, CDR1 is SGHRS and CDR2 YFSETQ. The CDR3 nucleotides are TGCGCCAGCGAAGACCTTCCGGGACAGGGGTTGGATACGCAGTATTTT. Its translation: CASEDLPGQGLDTQYF.

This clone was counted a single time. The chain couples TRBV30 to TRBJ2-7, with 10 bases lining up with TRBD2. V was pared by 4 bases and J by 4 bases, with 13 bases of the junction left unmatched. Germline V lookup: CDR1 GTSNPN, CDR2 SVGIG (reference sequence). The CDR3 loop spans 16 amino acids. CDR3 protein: CAWTSPASGRRYEQYF. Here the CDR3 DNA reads TGTGCCTGGACATCCCCCGCTAGCGGGAGAAGGTACGAGCAGTACTTC.

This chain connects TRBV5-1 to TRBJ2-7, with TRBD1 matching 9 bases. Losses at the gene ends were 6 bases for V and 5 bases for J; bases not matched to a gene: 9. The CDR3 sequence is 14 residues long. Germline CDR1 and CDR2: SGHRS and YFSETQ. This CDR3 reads CASTTTGGLDEQYF. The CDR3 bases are TGCGCCAGCACCACGACAGGGGGTTTGGACGAGCAGTACTTC.

The CDR3 loop is CASSSWPLYEQYF. In DNA form, the CDR3 reads TGTGCCAGCAGCTCGTGGCCCCTCTACGAGCAGTACTTC. The V gene is TRBV11-3, the J gene TRBJ2-7; D unresolved. CDR3 length: 13 residues. Germline CDR1 and CDR2: SGHNT and YENEEA. V gave up 4 bases and J gave up 3 bases, with 10 bases separating them.

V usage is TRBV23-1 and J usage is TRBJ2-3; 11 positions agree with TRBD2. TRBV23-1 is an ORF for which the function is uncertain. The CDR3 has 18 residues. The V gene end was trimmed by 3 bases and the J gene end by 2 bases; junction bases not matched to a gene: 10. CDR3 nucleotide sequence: TGCGCCAGCAGTCAGCCCGATCGACTAGCGGGGATCACAGATACGCAGTATTTT. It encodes CASSQPDRLAGITDTQYF.

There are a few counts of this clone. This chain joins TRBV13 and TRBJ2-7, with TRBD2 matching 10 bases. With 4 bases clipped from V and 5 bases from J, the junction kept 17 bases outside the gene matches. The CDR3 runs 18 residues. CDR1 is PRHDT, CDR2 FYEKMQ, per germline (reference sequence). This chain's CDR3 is CASSSPMSRAGGPHEQYF. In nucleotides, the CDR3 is TGTGCCAGCAGCTCCCCCATGTCCCGAGCGGGAGGGCCGCACGAGCAGTACTTC. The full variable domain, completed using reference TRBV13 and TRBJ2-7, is AAGVIQSPRHLIKEKRETATLKCYPIPRHDTVYWYQQGPGQDPQFLISFYEKMQSDKGSIPDRFSAQQFSDYHSELNMSSLELGDSALYFCASSSPMSRAGGPHEQYFGPGTRLTVT.

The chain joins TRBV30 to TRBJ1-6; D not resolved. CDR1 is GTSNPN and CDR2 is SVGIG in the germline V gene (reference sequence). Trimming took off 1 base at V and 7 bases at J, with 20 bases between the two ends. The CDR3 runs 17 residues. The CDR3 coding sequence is TGTGCCTGGAGTGACACGCGGAATAAGAAGGAGAATTCACCCCTCCACTTT. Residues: CAWSDTRNKKENSPLHF.

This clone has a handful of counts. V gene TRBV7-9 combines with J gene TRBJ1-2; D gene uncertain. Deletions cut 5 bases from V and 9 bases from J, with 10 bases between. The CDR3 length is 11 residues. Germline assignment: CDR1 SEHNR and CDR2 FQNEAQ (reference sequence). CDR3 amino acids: CASSRRVSYTF. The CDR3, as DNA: TGTGCCAGCAGCAGGAGGGTTAGCTACACCTTC.